Described below is a single T cell receptor (beta chain) sequence and its context. What it recognizes is unknown. The germline gives CDR1 MGHDK, CDR2 SYGVNS. Deletions cut 0 bases from V and 9 bases from J, with 21 bases between. The CDR3 covers 17 residues. The data derive from a study of T cell repertoires in cytomegalovirus infection. Study background: The authors relied on CMV epitopes, both recently identified HLA-C-restricted and well-studied HLA-B-restricted. Public TCR beta signature analysis indicated the presence of both CMV infection and matching HLA type. The study's findings and limits: HLA-C-restricted CMV-specific TCR beta clonotypes prevailed in the ex vivo response. Carriers of CMV plus the relevant HLA were identified by cumulative public TCR beta family frequency.

Using its own MiXCR run on the reads, TCRdb lists one record per CDR3 protein. Of around 25,000 distinct CDR3 sequences in the sample, under 20% were seen once. The TCR comes from a human donor in good health (CMV status not recorded). Some clones in this sample may be carry-over from other donors' samples. The specimen was CD8+ T cells from cultured PBMCs, collected from culture after CMV antigen stimulation. The gene calls are TRBV25-1 and TRBJ2-1; D may correspond to TRBD1 or TRBD2 (5 bases each). CDR3: CASSEYSGTPGQGEQFF. The DNA of the CDR3 is TGTGCCAGCAGTGAATATTCCGGGACGCCAGGGCAGGGTGAGCAGTTCTTC.